This T cell receptor beta chain came from a study of T cells after yellow fever vaccination. Using its own MiXCR run on the 5' RACE reads, TCRdb lists one record per CDR3 protein. The sample carries 300,000 or so distinct CDR3 sequences, 6.8% recorded once. To note about this clonotype: The CDR3 end shows no conserved phenylalanine or tryptophan, and so a read error is likely.

V was pared by 1 base and J by 4 bases, with 11 bases between. Germline-derived CDR1 and CDR2 are SGHRS and YFSETQ. The CDR3 runs 14 residues. The clonotype was recovered from a man aged 18 to 29 who received the YFV17D yellow fever vaccine. V and J are TRBV5-1 and TRBJ1-2, with no clear D. The input for sequencing was PBMCs, taken roughly 46 days after the first yellow fever vaccination. CDR3 residues: CASSLLPGVYGYTY. The CDR3 DNA reads TGCGCCAGCAGCTTGCTTCCAGGAGTCTATGGCTACACCTAC.